These 12 T cell receptor beta chains came from one sample sequenced in a study of cytomegalovirus exposure and HLA in healthy donors. The study ran its PCR with 60 Vbeta and 13 Jbeta primers. Here immunoSEQ multiplex PCR was the method, and the copy in TCRdb shows in-frame clones only, minus some. In the table there are 120,000 or so clones, approximately 80% of which are singletons. The sample consisted of PBMCs. These receptor sequences come from a male donor in good health and CMV-seropositive.

V is TRBV7-2 and J is TRBJ1-2; 7 bases are shared with TRBD1. The CDR3 has 14 amino acids. V gave up 0 bases and J gave up 9 bases; unmatched junction bases: 7. CDR1 and CDR2 (germline): SGHTA, FQGNSA. CDR3 region: CASSLAGQAVSYTF. CDR3 nucleotide sequence: TGTGCCAGCAGCTTAGCCGGACAGGCGGTCAGCTACACCTTC.

The chain has TRBV15 and TRBJ2-1; tentative D call: TRBD2 (5 bases). The CDR3 has 15 residues. V was trimmed by 0 bases and J by 4 bases, leaving 10 bases between them. Germline loops: CDR1 LNHNV, CDR2 YYDKDF (reference sequence). The CDR3 DNA is TGTGCCACCAGCAGAGAGCGCGGGCCTTACAATGAGCAGTTCTTC. The encoded protein is CATSRERGPYNEQFF.

The chain links TRBV4-3 to TRBJ2-5; D unresolved. CDR1 is LGHNA, CDR2 YSLEER, per germline. The V end was cut by 3 bases, the J end by 1 base, with 6 bases between. This CDR3 contains 13 residues. CDR3 nucleotides: TGCGCCAGCAGCCACAGCGTCCAAGAGACCCAGTACTTC. Protein sequence: CASSHSVQETQYF.

The J gene is TRBJ2-6, the V gene TRBV5-4; D perhaps matches TRBD2 (6 bases). Per germline, CDR1 SGHNT and CDR2 YYREEE (reference sequence). Trimming removed 9 bases at V and 4 bases at J, with 23 bases between. This CDR3 is built from 17 residues. The CDR3 coding sequence is TGTGCCACGGGGGAGAGCCAATCCAGGGACGGGGCCAACGTCCTGACTTTC. The encoded protein is CATGESQSRDGANVLTF.

This clone occurred a few times. This chain joins TRBV7-8 and TRBJ2-1; tentative D call: TRBD2 (6 bases). The V end lost 5 bases, the J end lost 5 bases, and 13 bases lay between the germline ends. This CDR3 has 14 amino acids. From germline, CDR1 is SGHVS and CDR2 FQNEAQ. In DNA, the CDR3 is TGTGCCAGCAGCCTAAGTCCGGGGGACAATGAGCAGTTCTTC. Protein sequence: CASSLSPGDNEQFF.

V and J are TRBV28 and TRBJ1-2, with TRBD1 matching 7 bases. CDR1 is MDHEN and CDR2 is SYDVKM in the germline V gene. This CDR3 has 13 residues. The J segment lost 2 bases and the V segment lost 6 bases, leaving 3 bases of the junction unmatched. The CDR3 here is CASSLGQNYGYTF. CDR3 nucleotide sequence: TGTGCCAGCAGCTTGGGACAGAACTATGGCTACACCTTC.

CDR3 DNA: TGTGCCAGCAGTGAAGCGAGTGCAACTAATGAAAAACTGTTTTTT. The encoded protein is CASSEASATNEKLFF. The chain is built from TRBV2 and TRBJ1-4; D is undetermined. The V end lost 0 bases, the J end lost 0 bases, and 5 bases lay between the germline ends. CDR1 SNHLY and CDR2 FYNNEI come from the germline V gene. This CDR3 region has 15 residues.

Notes on this clone: The junction does not match germline at one end; this may be a read error. The J gene is TRBJ1-2, the V gene TRBV6-5; D is unresolved. The CDR3 totals 14 residues. Germline V lookup: CDR1 MNHEY, CDR2 SVGAGI. CDR3 nucleotides: TGTGCCAGCAGCCGAGCGGCGGGTAACCATGGCTACACCTTC. Translating gives CASSRAAGNHGYTF.

J is TRBJ2-3 and V is TRBV7-9; 7 bases line up with TRBD2. Germline V gene lookup returns CDR1 SEHNR and CDR2 FQNEAQ (reference sequence). This CDR3 is 15 amino acids long. The J segment lost 4 bases and the V segment lost 3 bases, leaving 7 bases of the junction unmatched. The CDR3 DNA reads as TGTGCCAGCAGCTTTTTTGAGGGGAGGGCAGATACGCAGTATTTT. This sequence encodes CASSFFEGRADTQYF.

This clone has more than one count but fewer than ten. The CDR3: CAWSGGTGGTEAFF. In nucleotides, the CDR3 is TGTGCCTGGAGTGGAGGGACAGGGGGGACTGAAGCTTTCTTT. V usage is TRBV30 and J usage is TRBJ1-1; the match to TRBD1 covers 11 bases. The CDR3 extends over 14 amino acids. Germline-derived CDR1 and CDR2 are GTSNPN and SVGIG (reference sequence). Trimming removed 1 base from V and 5 bases from J; junction bases left unmatched: 3. The entire variable domain, with the rest obtained from reference TRBV30 and TRBJ1-1, is as follows: SQTIHQWPATLVQPVGSPLSLECTVEGTSNPNLYWYRQAAGRGLQLLFYSVGIGQISSEVPQNLSASRPQDRQFILSSKKLLLSDSGFYLCAWSGGTGGTEAFFGQGTRLTVV.

The rearrangement uses TRBV7-3 and TRBJ1-2; 11 bases line up with TRBD1. The CDR3 extends over 16 amino acids. Looked up from germline, CDR1 is SGHTA and CDR2 is FQGTGA. After removal of 5 bases from V and 0 bases from J, the junction contained 5 bases not matched to a gene. CDR3 coding DNA: TGTGCCAGCAGCCCTGGACAGGGGGCCTCTAACTATGGCTACACCTTC. The encoded protein is CASSPGQGASNYGYTF.

The rearrangement uses TRBV27 and TRBJ2-1; D unclear. The V gene's germline CDR1 is MNHEY and CDR2 SMNVEV (reference sequence). Trimming removed 0 bases from V and 0 bases from J, with 6 bases in between. The CDR3 length is 15 residues. CDR3 loop: CASSLSTYSYNEQFF. The CDR3 DNA follows: TGTGCCAGCAGTTTATCTACCTACTCCTACAATGAGCAGTTCTTC.